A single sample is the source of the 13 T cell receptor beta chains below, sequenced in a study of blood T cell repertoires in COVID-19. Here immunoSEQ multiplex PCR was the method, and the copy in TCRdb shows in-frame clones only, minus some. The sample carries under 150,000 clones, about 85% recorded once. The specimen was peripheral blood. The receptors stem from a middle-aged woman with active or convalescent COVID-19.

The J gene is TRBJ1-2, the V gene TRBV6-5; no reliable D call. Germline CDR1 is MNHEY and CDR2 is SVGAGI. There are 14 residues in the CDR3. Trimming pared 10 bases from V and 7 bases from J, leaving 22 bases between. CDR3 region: CATTRERRMSGYTF. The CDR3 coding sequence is TGTGCCACCACCCGGGAACGCCGGATGAGTGGCTACACCTTC.

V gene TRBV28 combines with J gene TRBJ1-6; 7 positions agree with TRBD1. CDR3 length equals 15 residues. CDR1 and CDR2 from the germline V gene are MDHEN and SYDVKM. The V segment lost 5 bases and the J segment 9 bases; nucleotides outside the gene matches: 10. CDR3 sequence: CASSASDREASPLHF. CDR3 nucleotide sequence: TGTGCCAGCAGTGCATCTGACAGGGAGGCTTCACCCCTCCACTTT.

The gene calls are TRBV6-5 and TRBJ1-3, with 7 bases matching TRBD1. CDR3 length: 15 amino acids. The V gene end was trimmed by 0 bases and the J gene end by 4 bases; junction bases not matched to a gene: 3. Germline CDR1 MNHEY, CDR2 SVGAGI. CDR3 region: CASSYSGRGGNTIYF. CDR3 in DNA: TGTGCCAGCAGTTACTCTGGCAGGGGGGGAAACACCATATATTTT.

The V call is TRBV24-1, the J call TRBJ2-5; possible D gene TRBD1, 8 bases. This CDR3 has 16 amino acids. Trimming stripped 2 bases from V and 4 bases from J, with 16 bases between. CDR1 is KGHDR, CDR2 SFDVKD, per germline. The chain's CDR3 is CATSDSGQGGRETQYF. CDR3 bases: TGTGCCACCAGTGATTCTGGACAGGGAGGGAGAGAGACCCAGTACTTC.

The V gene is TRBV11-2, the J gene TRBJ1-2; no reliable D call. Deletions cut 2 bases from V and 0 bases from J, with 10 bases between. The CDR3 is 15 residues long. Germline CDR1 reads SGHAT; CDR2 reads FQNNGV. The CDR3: CASSLSTSTNYGYTF. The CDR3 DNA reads TGTGCCAGCAGCTTATCGACAAGCACTAACTATGGCTACACCTTC.

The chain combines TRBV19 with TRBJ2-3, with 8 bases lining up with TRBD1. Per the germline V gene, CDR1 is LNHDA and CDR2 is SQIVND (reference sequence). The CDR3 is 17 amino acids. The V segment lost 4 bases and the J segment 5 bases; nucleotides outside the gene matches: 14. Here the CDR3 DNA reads TGTGCCAGTAGTACCCGACCGGGCAGGGGGCATCAAGATACGCAGTATTTT. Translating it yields CASSTRPGRGHQDTQYF.

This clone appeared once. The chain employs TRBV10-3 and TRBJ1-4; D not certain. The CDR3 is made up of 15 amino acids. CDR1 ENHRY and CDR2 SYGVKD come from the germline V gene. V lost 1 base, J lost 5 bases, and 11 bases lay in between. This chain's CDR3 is CAISEFPGENEKLFF. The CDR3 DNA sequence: TGTGCCATCAGTGAGTTCCCCGGGGAAAATGAAAAACTGTTTTTT.

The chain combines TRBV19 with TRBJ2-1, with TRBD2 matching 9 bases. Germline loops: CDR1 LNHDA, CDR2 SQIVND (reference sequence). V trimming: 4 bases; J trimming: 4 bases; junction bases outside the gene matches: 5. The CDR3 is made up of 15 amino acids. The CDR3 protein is CASSRTSGPYNEQFF. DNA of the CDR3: TGTGCCAGTAGTAGAACTAGCGGGCCATACAATGAGCAGTTCTTC.

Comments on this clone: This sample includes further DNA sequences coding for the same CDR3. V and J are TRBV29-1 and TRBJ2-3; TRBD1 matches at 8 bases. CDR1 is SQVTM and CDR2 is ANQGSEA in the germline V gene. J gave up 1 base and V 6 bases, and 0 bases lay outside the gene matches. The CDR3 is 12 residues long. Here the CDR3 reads CSVDRGTDTQYF. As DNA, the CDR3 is TGCAGCGTGGACAGGGGCACAGATACGCAGTATTTT.

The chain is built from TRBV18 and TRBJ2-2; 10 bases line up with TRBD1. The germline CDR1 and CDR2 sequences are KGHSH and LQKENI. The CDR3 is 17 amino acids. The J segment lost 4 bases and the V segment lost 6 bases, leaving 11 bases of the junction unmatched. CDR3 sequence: CASSPLAGTGATGELFF. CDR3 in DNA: TGTGCCAGCTCTCCGCTAGCCGGGACAGGGGCCACCGGGGAGCTGTTTTTT.

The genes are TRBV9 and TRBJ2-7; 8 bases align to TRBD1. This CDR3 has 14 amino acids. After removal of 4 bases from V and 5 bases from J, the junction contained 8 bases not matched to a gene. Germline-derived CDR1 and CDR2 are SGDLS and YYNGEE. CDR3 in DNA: TGTGCCAGCAGCCCTCGGACAGGGATCGACGAGCAGTACTTC. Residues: CASSPRTGIDEQYF.

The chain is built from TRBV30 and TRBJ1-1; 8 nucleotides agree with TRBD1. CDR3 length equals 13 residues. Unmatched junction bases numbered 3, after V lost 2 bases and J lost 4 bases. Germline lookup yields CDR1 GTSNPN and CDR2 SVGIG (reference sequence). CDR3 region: CAWSPDRATEAFF. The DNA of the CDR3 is TGTGCCTGGAGTCCGGACAGGGCCACTGAAGCTTTCTTT.

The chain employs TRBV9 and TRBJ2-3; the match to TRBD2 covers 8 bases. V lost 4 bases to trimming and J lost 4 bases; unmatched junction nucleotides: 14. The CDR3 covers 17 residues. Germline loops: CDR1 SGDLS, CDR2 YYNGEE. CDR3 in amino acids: CASSPTGGAGGADTQYF. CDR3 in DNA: TGTGCCAGCAGCCCCACTGGGGGGGCGGGGGGCGCAGATACGCAGTATTTT.